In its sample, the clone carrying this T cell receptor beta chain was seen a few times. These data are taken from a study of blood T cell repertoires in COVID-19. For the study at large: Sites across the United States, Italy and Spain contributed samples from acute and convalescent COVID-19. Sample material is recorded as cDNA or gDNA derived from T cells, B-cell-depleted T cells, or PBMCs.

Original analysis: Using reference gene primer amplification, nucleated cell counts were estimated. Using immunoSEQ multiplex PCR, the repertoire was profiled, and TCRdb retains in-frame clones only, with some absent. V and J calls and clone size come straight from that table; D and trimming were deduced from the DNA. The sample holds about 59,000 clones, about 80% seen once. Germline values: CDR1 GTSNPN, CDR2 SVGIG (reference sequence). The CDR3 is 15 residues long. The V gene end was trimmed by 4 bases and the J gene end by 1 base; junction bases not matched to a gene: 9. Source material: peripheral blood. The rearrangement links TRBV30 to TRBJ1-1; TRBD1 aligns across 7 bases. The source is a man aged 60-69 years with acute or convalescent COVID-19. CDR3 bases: TGTGCCTGGAAACAAGGGGGCTTCACGAACACTGAAGCTTTCTTT. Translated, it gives CAWKQGGFTNTEAFF.